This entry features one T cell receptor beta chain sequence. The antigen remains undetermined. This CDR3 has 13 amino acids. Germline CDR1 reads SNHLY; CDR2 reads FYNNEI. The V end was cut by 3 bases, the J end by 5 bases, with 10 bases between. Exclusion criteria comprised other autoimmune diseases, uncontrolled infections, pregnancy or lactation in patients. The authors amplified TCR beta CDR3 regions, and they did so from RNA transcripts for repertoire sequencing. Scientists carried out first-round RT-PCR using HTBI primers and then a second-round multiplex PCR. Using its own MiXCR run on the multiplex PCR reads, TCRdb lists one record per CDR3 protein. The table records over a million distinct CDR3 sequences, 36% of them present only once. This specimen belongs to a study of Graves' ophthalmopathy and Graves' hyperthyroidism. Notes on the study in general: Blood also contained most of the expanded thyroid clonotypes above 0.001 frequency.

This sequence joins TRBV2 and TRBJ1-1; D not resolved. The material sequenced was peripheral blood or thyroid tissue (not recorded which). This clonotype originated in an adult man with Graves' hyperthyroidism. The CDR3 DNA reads TGTGCCAGCAGTGATGGGCCGGGGACTGAAGCTTTCTTT. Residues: CASSDGPGTEAFF.